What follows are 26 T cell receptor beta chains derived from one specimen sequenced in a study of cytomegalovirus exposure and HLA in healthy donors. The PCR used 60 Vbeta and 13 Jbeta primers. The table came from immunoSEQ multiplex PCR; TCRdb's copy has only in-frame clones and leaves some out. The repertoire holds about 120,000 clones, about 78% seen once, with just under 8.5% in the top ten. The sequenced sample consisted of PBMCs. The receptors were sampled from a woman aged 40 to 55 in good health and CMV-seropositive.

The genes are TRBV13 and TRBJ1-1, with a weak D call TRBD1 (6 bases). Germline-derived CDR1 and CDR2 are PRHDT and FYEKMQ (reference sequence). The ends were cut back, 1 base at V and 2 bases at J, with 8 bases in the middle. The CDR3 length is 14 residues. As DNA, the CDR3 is TGTGCCAGCAGCTTAGTTGGGGGCAACACTGAAGCTTTCTTT. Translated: CASSLVGGNTEAFF.

In DNA form, the CDR3 reads TGCGCCAGCAGAGAACAACCGGGACAGGGGTATCAAAGGGGGTTCTTC. This translates into CASREQPGQGYQRGFF. V and J are TRBV5-1 and TRBJ2-1; 10 bases map to TRBD1. The CDR3 consists of 16 residues. V lost 5 bases and J lost 15; bases outside the gene matches: 20. Per the germline V gene, CDR1 is SGHRS and CDR2 is YFSETQ.

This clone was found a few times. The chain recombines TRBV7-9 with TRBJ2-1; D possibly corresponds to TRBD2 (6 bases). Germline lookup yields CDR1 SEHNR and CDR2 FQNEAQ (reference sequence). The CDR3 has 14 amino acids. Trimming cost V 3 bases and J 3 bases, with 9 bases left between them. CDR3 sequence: CASSFGAGYNEQFF. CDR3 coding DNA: TGTGCCAGCAGCTTCGGAGCGGGCTACAATGAGCAGTTCTTC.

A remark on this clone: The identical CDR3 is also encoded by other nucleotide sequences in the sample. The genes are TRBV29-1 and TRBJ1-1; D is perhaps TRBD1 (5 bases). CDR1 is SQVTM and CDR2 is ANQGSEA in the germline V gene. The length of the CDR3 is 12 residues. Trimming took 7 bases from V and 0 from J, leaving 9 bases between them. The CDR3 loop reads CSGGGMNTEAFF. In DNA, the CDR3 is TGCAGCGGGGGGGGTATGAACACTGAAGCTTTCTTT.

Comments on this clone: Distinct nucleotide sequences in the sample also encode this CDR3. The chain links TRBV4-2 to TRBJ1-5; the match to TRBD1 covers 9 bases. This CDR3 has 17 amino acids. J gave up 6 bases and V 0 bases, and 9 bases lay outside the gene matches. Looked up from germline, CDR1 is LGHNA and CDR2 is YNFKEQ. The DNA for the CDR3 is TGTGCCAGCAGCCAAGATCTTGGGACAGGGTCCGGTCAGCCCCAGCATTTT. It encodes CASSQDLGTGSGQPQHF.

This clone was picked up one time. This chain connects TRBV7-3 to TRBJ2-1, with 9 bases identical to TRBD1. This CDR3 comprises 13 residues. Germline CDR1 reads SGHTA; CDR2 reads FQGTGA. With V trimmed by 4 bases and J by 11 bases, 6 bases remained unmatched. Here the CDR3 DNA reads TGTGCCAGCAGCTCCGGGGGGACAGGGAAGCAGTTCTTC. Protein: CASSSGGTGKQFF. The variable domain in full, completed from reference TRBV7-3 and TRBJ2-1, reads GAGVSQTPSNKVTEKGKYVELRCDPISGHTALYWYRQSLGQGPEFLIYFQGTGAADDSGLPNDRFFAVRPEGSVSTLKIQRTERGDSAVYLCASSSGGTGKQFFGPGTRLTVL.

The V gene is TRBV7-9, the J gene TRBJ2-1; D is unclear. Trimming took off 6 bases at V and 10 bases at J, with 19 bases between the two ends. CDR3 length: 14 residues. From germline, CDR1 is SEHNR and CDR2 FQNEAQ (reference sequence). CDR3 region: CASRKSATKYEQFF. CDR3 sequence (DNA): TGTGCCAGCAGAAAAAGTGCTACTAAGTACGAGCAGTTCTTC.

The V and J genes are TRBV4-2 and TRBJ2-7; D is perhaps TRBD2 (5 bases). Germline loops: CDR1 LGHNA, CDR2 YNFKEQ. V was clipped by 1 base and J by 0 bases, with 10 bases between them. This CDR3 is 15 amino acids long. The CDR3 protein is CASSQGLGSSYEQYF. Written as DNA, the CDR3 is TGTGCCAGCAGCCAAGGGCTGGGGAGCTCCTACGAGCAGTACTTC.

Written as DNA, the CDR3 is TGTGCCAGCAGCTTGGCCTTAGGACAGGGCCCGTCCTACGAGCAGTACTTC. This codes for CASSLALGQGPSYEQYF. The chain has TRBV5-4 and TRBJ2-7; TRBD1 matches 8 bases. The CDR3 is made up of 17 amino acids. CDR1 SGHNT and CDR2 YYREEE come from the germline V gene (reference sequence). V lost 0 bases and J lost 1; bases outside the gene matches: 9.

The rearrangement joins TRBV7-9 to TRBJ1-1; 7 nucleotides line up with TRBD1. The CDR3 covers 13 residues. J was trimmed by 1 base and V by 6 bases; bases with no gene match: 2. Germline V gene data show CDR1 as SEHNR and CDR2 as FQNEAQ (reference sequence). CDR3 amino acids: CASRGQPNTEAFF. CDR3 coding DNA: TGTGCCAGCAGGGGACAGCCGAACACTGAAGCTTTCTTT.

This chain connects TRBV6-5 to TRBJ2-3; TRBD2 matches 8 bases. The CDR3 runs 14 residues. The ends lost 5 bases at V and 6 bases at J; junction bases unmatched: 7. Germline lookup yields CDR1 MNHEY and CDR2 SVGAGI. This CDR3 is CASSPGLASDTQYF. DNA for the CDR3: TGTGCCAGCAGTCCAGGACTAGCTTCGGATACGCAGTATTTT.

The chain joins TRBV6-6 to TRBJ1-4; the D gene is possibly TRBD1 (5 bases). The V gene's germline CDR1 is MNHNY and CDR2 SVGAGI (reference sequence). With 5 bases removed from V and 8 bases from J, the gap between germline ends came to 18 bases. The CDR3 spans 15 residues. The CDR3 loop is CASSLLRQGSEKLFF. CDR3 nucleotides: TGTGCCAGCAGTCTCCTGAGGCAGGGTAGCGAAAAACTGTTTTTT.

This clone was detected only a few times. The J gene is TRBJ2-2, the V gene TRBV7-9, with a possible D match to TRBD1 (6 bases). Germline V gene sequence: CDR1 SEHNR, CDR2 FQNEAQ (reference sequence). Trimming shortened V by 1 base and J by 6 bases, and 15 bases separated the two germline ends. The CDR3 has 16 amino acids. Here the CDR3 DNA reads TGTGCCAGCAGCTTAGTTGTGTCCCCAGGGGCCGGGGAGCTGTTTTTT. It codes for CASSLVVSPGAGELFF.

The CDR3 region has the DNA TGTGCCAGCAGTTCCGTGGGACTAGCGGGGGAAGAGACCCAGTACTTC. Translation gives CASSSVGLAGEETQYF. The chain employs TRBV6-5 and TRBJ2-5; 14 bases are shared with TRBD2. The CDR3 has 16 residues. The ends lost 4 bases at V and 3 bases at J; junction bases unmatched: 4. CDR1 is MNHEY and CDR2 is SVGAGI in the germline V gene.

The CDR3 protein is CASSLGDSTGYNEQFF. Here the CDR3 DNA reads TGTGCCAGCAGCTTGGGAGATTCTACGGGCTACAATGAGCAGTTCTTC. This rearrangement joins TRBV5-4 to TRBJ2-1; D unresolved. CDR1 is SGHNT and CDR2 is YYREEE in the germline V gene (reference sequence). Trimming shortened V by 0 bases and J by 3 bases, and 13 bases separated the two germline ends. The CDR3 spans 16 residues. The variable domain in full, with the rest retrieved from reference TRBV5-4 and TRBJ2-1, is ETGVTQSPTHLIKTRGQQVTLRCSSQSGHNTVSWYQQALGQGPQFIFQYYREEENGRGNFPPRFSGLQFPNYSSELNVNALELDDSALYLCASSLGDSTGYNEQFFGPGTRLTVL.

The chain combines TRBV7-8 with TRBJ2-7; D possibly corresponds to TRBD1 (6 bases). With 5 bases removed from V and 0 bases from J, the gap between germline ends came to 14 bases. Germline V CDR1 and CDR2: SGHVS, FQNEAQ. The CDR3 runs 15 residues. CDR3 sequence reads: CASSLGTHSSYEQYF. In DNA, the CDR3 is TGTGCCAGCAGCCTCGGGACACATAGCTCCTACGAGCAGTACTTC. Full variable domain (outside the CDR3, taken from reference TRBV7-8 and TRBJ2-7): GAGVSQSPRYKVAKRGQDVALRCDPISGHVSLFWYQQALGQGPEFLTYFQNEAQLDKSGLPSDRFFAERPEGSVSTLKIQRTQQEDSAVYLCASSLGTHSSYEQYFGPGTRLTVT.

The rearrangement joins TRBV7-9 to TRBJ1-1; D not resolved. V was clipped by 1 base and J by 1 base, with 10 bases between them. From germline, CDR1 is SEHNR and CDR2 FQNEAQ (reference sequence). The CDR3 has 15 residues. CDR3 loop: CASSLVGVKNTEAFF. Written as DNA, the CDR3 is TGTGCCAGCAGCTTAGTCGGGGTCAAGAACACTGAAGCTTTCTTT.

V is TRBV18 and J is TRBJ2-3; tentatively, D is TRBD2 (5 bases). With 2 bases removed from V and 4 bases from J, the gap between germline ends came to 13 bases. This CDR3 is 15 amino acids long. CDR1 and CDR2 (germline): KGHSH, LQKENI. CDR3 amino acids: CASSPMLAGADTQYF. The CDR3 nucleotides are TGTGCCAGCTCACCAATGCTGGCGGGTGCAGATACGCAGTATTTT.

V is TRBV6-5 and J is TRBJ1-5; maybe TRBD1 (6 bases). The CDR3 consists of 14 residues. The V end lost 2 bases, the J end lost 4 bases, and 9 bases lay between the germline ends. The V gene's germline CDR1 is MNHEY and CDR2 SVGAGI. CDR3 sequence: CASSYRGGNQPQHF. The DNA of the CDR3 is TGTGCCAGCAGTTACAGGGGGGGAAATCAGCCCCAGCATTTT.

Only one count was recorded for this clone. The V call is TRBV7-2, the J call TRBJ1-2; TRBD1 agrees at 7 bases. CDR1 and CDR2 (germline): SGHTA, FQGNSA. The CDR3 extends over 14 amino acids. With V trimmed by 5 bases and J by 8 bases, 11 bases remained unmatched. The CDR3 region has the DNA TGTGCCAGCAGCCCACAGGGGTATGAAGCGGGCTACACCTTC. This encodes CASSPQGYEAGYTF.

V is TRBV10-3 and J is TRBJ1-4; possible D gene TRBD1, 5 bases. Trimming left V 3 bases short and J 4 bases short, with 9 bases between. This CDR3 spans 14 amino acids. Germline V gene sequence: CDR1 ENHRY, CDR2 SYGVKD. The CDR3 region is CAISDQGVNEKLFF. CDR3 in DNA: TGTGCCATCAGTGACCAGGGCGTTAATGAAAAACTGTTTTTT.

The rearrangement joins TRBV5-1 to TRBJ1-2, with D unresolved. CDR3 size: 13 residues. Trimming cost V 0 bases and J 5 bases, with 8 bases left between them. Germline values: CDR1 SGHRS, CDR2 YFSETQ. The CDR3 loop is CASSLVAPYGYTF. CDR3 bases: TGCGCCAGCAGCTTGGTAGCACCTTATGGCTACACCTTC.

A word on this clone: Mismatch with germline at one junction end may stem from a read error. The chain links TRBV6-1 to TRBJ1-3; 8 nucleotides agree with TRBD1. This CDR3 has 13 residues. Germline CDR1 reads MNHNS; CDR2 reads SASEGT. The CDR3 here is CGGQESSGNTIYF. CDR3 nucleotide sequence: TGCGGGGGACAGGAAAGCTCTGGAAACACCATATATTTT.

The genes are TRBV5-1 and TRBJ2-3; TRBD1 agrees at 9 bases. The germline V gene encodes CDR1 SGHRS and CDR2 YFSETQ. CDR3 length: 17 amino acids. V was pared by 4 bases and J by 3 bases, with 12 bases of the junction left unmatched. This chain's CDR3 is CASSLDSGTGSTDTQYF. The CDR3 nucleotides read TGCGCCAGCAGCCTCGATTCCGGGACAGGGAGTACAGATACGCAGTATTTT.

The CDR3 is CASSAWTGYEQYF. The DNA of the CDR3 is TGTGCCAGCAGTGCCTGGACAGGGTACGAGCAGTACTTC. V and J are TRBV25-1 and TRBJ2-7; 8 bases match TRBD1. Germline CDR1 reads MGHDK; CDR2 reads SYGVNS. Losses at the gene ends were 4 bases for V and 4 bases for J; bases not matched to a gene: 3. This CDR3 contains 13 residues.

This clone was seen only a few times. The CDR3 here is CASCGWQGSDGYTF. The CDR3 nucleotides are TGTGCTTCGTGCGGCTGGCAGGGGTCGGATGGCTACACCTTC. The chain combines TRBV5-6 with TRBJ1-2; D possibly corresponds to TRBD1 (6 bases). CDR1 is SGHDT, CDR2 YYEEEE, per germline. This CDR3 is 14 amino acids long.